This paragraph reports one T cell receptor beta chain. What it binds is unknown. Clones were sequenced by immunoSEQ multiplex PCR, and TCRdb holds only the in-frame ones, with some missing. The data hold roughly 120,000 clones, with roughly 90% observed a single time. Looked up from germline, CDR1 is WNHNN and CDR2 is SYGVQD (reference sequence). Trimming removed 8 bases from V and 8 bases from J; junction bases left unmatched: 8. The CDR3 contains 13 residues. These donors were members of the roughly 110-subject validation cohort, a group separate from the roughly 670-subject first cohort. The data are from a study of cytomegalovirus exposure and HLA in healthy donors. Study-wide points: The tendency of first-cohort TCR clusters to co-occur in the 120 validation repertoires was identified by a subsequent analysis. The classifier reportedly diagnosed cytomegalovirus status with high sensitivity and specificity. A list of 150 or so TCR beta chains associated with cytomegalovirus was given.

The sample taken for sequencing was PBMCs. The TCR was taken from a woman aged 18-35 years in good health and CMV-seropositive. The rearrangement uses TRBV10-1 and TRBJ2-2; 7 positions agree with TRBD2. CDR3 sequence (DNA): TGCGCCAGCCGCCGGGGGGTCGCAGGGGAGCTGTTTTTT. Amino acids: CASRRGVAGELFF.